This TCR beta chain was identified in a study of blood T cell repertoires in COVID-19. The authors' processing: Amplifying reference gene primers gave estimates of nucleated cell counts. The method was immunoSEQ multiplex PCR; TCRdb's version includes in-frame clones alone and lacks a portion of them. That table furnishes V, J and clone size, whereas the DNA furnished D and trimming. The table shows roughly 25,000 clones, with 86% occurring only once. V shed 1 base and J 5 bases; nucleotides not matched to a gene: 12. The CDR3 sequence is 17 residues long. The germline CDR1 and CDR2 sequences are MGHRA and YSYEKL.

The sequence was obtained from a human donor with active COVID-19. The donor label of this sample is uncertain. The chain uses TRBV4-1 and TRBJ2-5, with 8 bases that match TRBD1. The specimen sequenced was peripheral blood. The CDR3 sequence is CASSQANPGRGRETQYF. The CDR3 coding sequence is TGCGCCAGCAGCCAAGCTAACCCGGGCAGGGGGCGCGAGACCCAGTACTTC.